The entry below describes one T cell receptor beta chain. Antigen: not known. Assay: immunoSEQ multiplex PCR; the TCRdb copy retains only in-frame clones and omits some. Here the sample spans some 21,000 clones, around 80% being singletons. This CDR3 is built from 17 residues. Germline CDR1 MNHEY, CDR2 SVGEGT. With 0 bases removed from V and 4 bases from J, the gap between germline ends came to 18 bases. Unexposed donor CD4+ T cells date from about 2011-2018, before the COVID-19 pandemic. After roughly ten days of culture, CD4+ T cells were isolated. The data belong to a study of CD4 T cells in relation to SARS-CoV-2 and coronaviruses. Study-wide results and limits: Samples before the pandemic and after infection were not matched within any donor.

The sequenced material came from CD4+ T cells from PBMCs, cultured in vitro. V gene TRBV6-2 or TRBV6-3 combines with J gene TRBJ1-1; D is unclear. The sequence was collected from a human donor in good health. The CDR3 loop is CASSYSIASTVRTEAFF. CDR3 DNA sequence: TGTGCCAGCAGTTACTCGATAGCATCTACAGTTCGCACTGAAGCTTTCTTT.